These 16 T cell receptor beta chains were all obtained from the same sample, sequenced in a study of T cell changes during pregnancy in multiple sclerosis. Only in-frame clones appear in the TCRdb table, and some are missing; sequencing was by immunoSEQ multiplex PCR. The table includes approximately 93,000 clones, 75% to 95% detected once. Sequenced material: peripheral blood, taken in the first trimester of pregnancy. The source is a female donor in good health, enrolled as a control in a pregnancy study.

The V call is TRBV5-1, the J call TRBJ2-1; TRBD2 agrees at 9 bases. The germline V gene encodes CDR1 SGHRS and CDR2 YFSETQ. The CDR3 has 17 amino acids. Trimming removed 0 bases from V and 4 bases from J; junction bases left unmatched: 8. The DNA for the CDR3 is TGCGCCAGCAGCTTGGGGGGGAGACTAGCGGTATACAATGAGCAGTTCTTC. Translating gives CASSLGGRLAVYNEQFF.

This rearrangement joins TRBV9 to TRBJ2-3, with 14 bases that match TRBD2. Germline trimming cut 0 bases from V and 5 bases from J; bases unmatched to any gene: 5. CDR1 and CDR2 (germline): SGDLS, YYNGEE. This CDR3 contains 17 residues. The CDR3 nucleotides read TGTGCCAGCAGCGTAGGGGGACTAGCGGGGGATCAAGATACGCAGTATTTT. It is translated as CASSVGGLAGDQDTQYF.

This chain links TRBV19 with TRBJ2-1; no clear D gene. V lost 7 bases and J 0 bases, leaving 16 bases between the germline ends. The length of the CDR3 is 16 residues. Germline CDR1 LNHDA, CDR2 SQIVND (reference sequence). The CDR3 DNA reads as TGTGCCAGTACCCCGTTTCAGACGGGCTCCTACAATGAGCAGTTCTTC. Translating it yields CASTPFQTGSYNEQFF.

The rearrangement uses TRBV5-6 and TRBJ1-5; D is ambiguous. This CDR3 contains 17 residues. Deletions cut 0 bases from V and 2 bases from J, with 15 bases between. In germline, CDR1 is SGHDT, CDR2 YYEEEE. CDR3 protein: CASSLGQRGVGNQPQHF. The CDR3 coding sequence is TGTGCCAGCAGCTTGGGCCAGCGCGGAGTGGGCAATCAGCCCCAGCATTTT.

This clone was observed a single time. The chain uses TRBV7-8 and TRBJ1-3; D call uncertain. The CDR3 extends over 15 amino acids. From germline, CDR1 is SGHVS and CDR2 FQNEAQ. V lost 5 bases and J 0 bases, leaving 11 bases between the germline ends. CDR3 bases: TGTGCCAGCAGCCGCTACAGCACCTCTGGAAACACCATATATTTT. Translating it yields CASSRYSTSGNTIYF.

This clone turned up a few times. The chain recombines TRBV9 with TRBJ1-2; 9 nucleotides agree with TRBD1. The CDR3 covers 13 residues. Per the germline V gene, CDR1 is SGDLS and CDR2 is YYNGEE. The trim removed 5 bases at V and 4 bases at J, leaving 3 bases unmatched. CDR3 DNA: TGTGCCAGCAGGGGGACAGGGACCTATGGCTACACCTTC. It codes for CASRGTGTYGYTF.

This sequence joins TRBV4-3 and TRBJ1-6, with 9 bases fitting TRBD1. The CDR3 sequence is 20 residues long. The ends lost 0 bases at V and 2 bases at J; junction bases unmatched: 11. The germline V gene encodes CDR1 LGHNA and CDR2 YSLEER. In DNA form, the CDR3 reads TGCGCCAGCAGCCAAGAACCCGGGACAGGGCTTCGTGCCTATAATTCACCCCTCCACTTT. Protein sequence: CASSQEPGTGLRAYNSPLHF.

The V and J genes are TRBV27 and TRBJ2-5; weak D call: TRBD2 (6 bases). This CDR3 spans 15 amino acids. Trimming pared 8 bases from V and 5 bases from J, leaving 21 bases between. Germline V gene sequence: CDR1 MNHEY, CDR2 SMNVEV (reference sequence). The CDR3 sequence: CASQMCRGLAETQYF. As DNA, the CDR3 is TGTGCCAGCCAAATGTGCCGGGGGTTGGCGGAGACCCAGTACTTC.

The chain employs TRBV14 and TRBJ2-6; D gene ambiguous. The CDR3 has 11 residues. In germline, CDR1 is SGHDN, CDR2 FVKESK. The V end was cut by 4 bases, the J end by 8 bases, with 3 bases between. This CDR3 reads CASSPSNVLTF. Here the CDR3 DNA reads TGTGCCAGCAGCCCCTCCAACGTCCTGACTTTC.

The chain employs TRBV10-3 and TRBJ2-1; maybe TRBD1 (5 bases). This CDR3 contains 16 residues. Germline V gives CDR1 ENHRY, CDR2 SYGVKD. V was clipped by 6 bases and J by 8 bases, with 23 bases between them. CDR3 bases: TGTGCCATCAGCGAAATAGGAGTCAGGGTCGCGGATGAGCAGTTCTTC. It is translated as CAISEIGVRVADEQFF.

The V and J genes are TRBV9 and TRBJ2-6; the match to TRBD1 covers 7 bases. Germline CDR1 and CDR2: SGDLS and YYNGEE. The CDR3 is 15 residues long. Germline trimming cut 4 bases from V and 2 bases from J; bases unmatched to any gene: 3. The CDR3, as DNA: TGTGCCAGCAGCACTACAGGGGCTGGGGCCAACGTCCTGACTTTC. It specifies CASSTTGAGANVLTF.

The chain has TRBV25-1 and TRBJ1-1; maybe TRBD1 (5 bases). CDR1 MGHDK and CDR2 SYGVNS come from the germline V gene. The V gene lost 1 base and the J gene lost 6 bases, with 12 bases spanning the gap. The length of the CDR3 is 14 residues. CDR3 DNA: TGTGCCAGCAGTGAATTTTTTCGGGGGTCTGAAGCTTTCTTT. This gives the protein CASSEFFRGSEAFF.

The rearrangement links TRBV7-2 to TRBJ2-5; no clear D. V lost 4 bases to trimming and J lost 5 bases, with 5 bases between them. Germline CDR1 and CDR2: SGHTA and FQGNSA. The CDR3 loop spans 11 amino acids. The CDR3: CASSSRETQYF. For the CDR3, the DNA is TGTGCCAGCAGCTCCAGGGAGACCCAGTACTTC.

The rearrangement links TRBV7-2 to TRBJ2-5; 12 bases align to TRBD2. Germline trimming cut 3 bases from V and 1 base from J; bases unmatched to any gene: 9. CDR1 is SGHTA, CDR2 FQGNSA, per germline. This CDR3 spans 18 amino acids. The chain's CDR3 is CASSLPTSGGPLQETQYF. DNA of the CDR3: TGTGCCAGCAGCTTGCCGACTAGCGGGGGCCCTCTCCAAGAGACCCAGTACTTC.

This chain connects TRBV11-3 to TRBJ2-1, with 7 bases aligning to TRBD1. The CDR3 covers 13 residues. Germline V lookup: CDR1 SGHNT, CDR2 YENEEA. The ends lost 5 bases at V and 10 bases at J; junction bases unmatched: 8. CDR3 region: CASSLRQGWEQFF. The CDR3 DNA reads TGTGCCAGCAGCCTAAGACAGGGATGGGAGCAGTTCTTC.

The chain carries TRBV7-2 and TRBJ1-4, with TRBD1 as a possible D gene (5 bases). Trimming stripped 1 base from V and 7 bases from J, with 10 bases between. Germline CDR1 and CDR2: SGHTA and FQGNSA. This CDR3 region has 14 residues. CDR3 residues: CASSLGQYPEKLFF. The CDR3, as DNA: TGTGCCAGCAGCTTAGGACAGTACCCTGAAAAACTGTTTTTT.